These 6 T cell receptor beta chains were sequenced from one sample in a study of technical replicates of blood from a few donors. Method: immunoSEQ multiplex PCR; TCRdb's copy keeps in-frame clones and lacks some. The data show tens of thousands of clones, with more than 85% seen just once and 0.3% to 0.45% held by the top ten. Sequenced: T cells isolated from PBMCs. Source of these receptors: a human donor in good health. Some clones in this sample may be carry-over from other donors' samples.

This rearrangement joins TRBV6-5 to TRBJ2-1, with 10 bases aligning to TRBD2. Germline lookup yields CDR1 MNHEY and CDR2 SVGAGI. CDR3 size: 15 residues. V gave up 5 bases and J gave up 2 bases; unmatched junction bases: 3. Here the CDR3 DNA reads TGTGCCAGCAGTATAGGACTAGCGGCCTACAATGAGCAGTTCTTC. It codes for CASSIGLAAYNEQFF.

This clone was found a few times. The CDR3 loop reads CSVDKTGGGEQYF. Written as DNA, the CDR3 is TGCAGCGTTGATAAGACAGGGGGAGGCGAGCAGTACTTC. V is TRBV29-1 and J is TRBJ2-7; TRBD1 aligns across 9 bases. Germline assignment: CDR1 SQVTM and CDR2 ANQGSEA. This CDR3 comprises 13 residues. V lost 3 bases, J lost 6 bases, and 6 bases stayed unmatched.

The rearrangement links TRBV4-3 to TRBJ2-7, with a tentative D call TRBD2 (6 bases). Per the germline V gene, CDR1 is LGHNA and CDR2 is YSLEER. Between the trimmed V and J ends, which lost 4 bases and 9 bases, there was a span of 16 bases. There are 13 residues in the CDR3. The chain's CDR3 is CASSPGTRDVQYF. The CDR3 nucleotides read TGCGCCAGCAGCCCTGGGACTCGAGATGTGCAGTACTTC.

V and J are TRBV19 and TRBJ2-1, with 10 bases lining up with TRBD1. Germline V gives CDR1 LNHDA, CDR2 SQIVND (reference sequence). Unmatched junction bases numbered 8, after V lost 7 bases and J lost 5 bases. The CDR3 sequence is 15 residues long. The DNA for the CDR3 is TGTGCCAGTACCACGGGACAGGGGAACCACAATGAGCAGTTCTTC. It translates to CASTTGQGNHNEQFF.

This CDR3 is CASSFRWTSADTQYF. The CDR3 nucleotides are TGTGCCAGCAGTTTCCGCTGGACTAGCGCAGATACGCAGTATTTT. The chain has TRBV27 and TRBJ2-3, with 9 bases identical to TRBD2. The CDR3 has 15 amino acids. Germline V gives CDR1 MNHEY, CDR2 SMNVEV (reference sequence). J gave up 4 bases and V 3 bases, and 5 bases lay outside the gene matches.

The chain joins TRBV11-2 to TRBJ1-4; D is uncertain. The V gene's germline CDR1 is SGHAT and CDR2 FQNNGV. V shed 1 base and J shed 0 bases, with 6 bases lying between them. The CDR3 is 15 amino acids. The CDR3 loop is CASSLVGATNEKLFF. DNA of the CDR3: TGTGCCAGCAGCTTAGTCGGAGCAACTAATGAAAAACTGTTTTTT.